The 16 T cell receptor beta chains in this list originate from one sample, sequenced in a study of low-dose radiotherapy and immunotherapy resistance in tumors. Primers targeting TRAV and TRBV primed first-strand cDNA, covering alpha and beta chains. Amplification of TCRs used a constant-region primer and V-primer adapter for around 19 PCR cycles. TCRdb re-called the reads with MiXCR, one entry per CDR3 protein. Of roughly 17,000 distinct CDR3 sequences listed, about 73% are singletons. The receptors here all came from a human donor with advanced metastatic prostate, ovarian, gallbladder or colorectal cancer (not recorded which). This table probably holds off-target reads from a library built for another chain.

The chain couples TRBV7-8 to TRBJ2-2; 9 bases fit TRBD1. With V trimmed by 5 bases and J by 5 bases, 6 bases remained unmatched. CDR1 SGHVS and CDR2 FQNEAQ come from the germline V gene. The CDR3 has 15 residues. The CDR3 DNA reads TGTGCCAGCAGCGAGACAGGGGGACGGACCGGGGAGCTGTTTTTT. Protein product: CASSETGGRTGELFF. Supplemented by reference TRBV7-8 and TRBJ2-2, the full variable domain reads GAGVSQSPRYKVAKRGQDVALRCDPISGHVSLFWYQQALGQGPEFLTYFQNEAQLDKSGLPSDRFFAERPEGSVSTLKIQRTQQEDSAVYLCASSETGGRTGELFFGEGSRLTVL.

CDR3 sequence: CASSLHGGLRNEQFF. CDR3 coding DNA: TGTGCCAGCAGTTTACATGGAGGGTTGAGGAATGAGCAGTTCTTC. The chain uses TRBV28 and TRBJ2-1; possibly TRBD2 for D (6 bases). The length of the CDR3 is 15 residues. The V gene lost 2 bases and the J gene lost 7 bases, with 15 bases spanning the gap. CDR1 MDHEN and CDR2 SYDVKM come from the germline V gene.

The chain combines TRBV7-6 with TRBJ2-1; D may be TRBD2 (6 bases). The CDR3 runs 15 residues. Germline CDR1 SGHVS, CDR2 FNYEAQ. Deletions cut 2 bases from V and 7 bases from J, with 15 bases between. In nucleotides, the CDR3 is TGTGCCAGCAGCTTAATGGGGCGGGAAGGGAATGAGCAGTTCTTC. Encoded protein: CASSLMGREGNEQFF.

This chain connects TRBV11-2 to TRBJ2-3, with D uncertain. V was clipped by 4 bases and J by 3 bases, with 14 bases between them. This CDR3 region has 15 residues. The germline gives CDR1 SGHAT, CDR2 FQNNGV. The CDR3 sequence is CASSSSPAPTDTQYF. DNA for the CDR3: TGTGCCAGCAGCTCCTCCCCGGCTCCGACAGATACGCAGTATTTT.

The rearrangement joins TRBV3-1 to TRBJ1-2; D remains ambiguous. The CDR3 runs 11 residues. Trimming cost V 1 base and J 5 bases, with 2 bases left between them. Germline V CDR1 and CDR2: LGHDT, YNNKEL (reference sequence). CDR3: CASSQGYGYTF. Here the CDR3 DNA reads TGTGCCAGCAGCCAAGGGTATGGCTACACCTTC.

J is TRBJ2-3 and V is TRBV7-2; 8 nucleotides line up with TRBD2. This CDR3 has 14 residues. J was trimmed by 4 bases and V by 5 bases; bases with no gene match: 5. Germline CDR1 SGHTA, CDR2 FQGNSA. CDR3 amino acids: CASSVGGASDTQYF. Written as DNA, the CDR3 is TGTGCCAGCAGCGTCGGGGGGGCTTCAGATACGCAGTATTTT.

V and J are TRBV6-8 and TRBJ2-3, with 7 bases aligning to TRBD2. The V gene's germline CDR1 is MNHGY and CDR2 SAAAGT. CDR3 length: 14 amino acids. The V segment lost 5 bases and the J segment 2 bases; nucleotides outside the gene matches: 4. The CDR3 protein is CASSGGRATDTQYF. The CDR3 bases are TGTGCCAGCAGTGGAGGGAGGGCCACAGATACGCAGTATTTT.

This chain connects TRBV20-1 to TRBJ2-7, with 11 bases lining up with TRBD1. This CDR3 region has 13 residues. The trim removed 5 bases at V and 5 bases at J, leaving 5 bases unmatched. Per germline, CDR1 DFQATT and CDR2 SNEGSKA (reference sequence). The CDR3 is CSAGQGAGDEQYF. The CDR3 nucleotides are TGCAGTGCTGGACAGGGGGCGGGGGACGAGCAGTACTTC.

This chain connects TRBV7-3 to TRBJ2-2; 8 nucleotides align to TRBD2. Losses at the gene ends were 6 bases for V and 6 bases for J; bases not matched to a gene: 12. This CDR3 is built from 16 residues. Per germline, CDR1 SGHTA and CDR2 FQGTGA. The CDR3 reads CASSPWGAGVSGELFF. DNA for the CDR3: TGTGCCAGCAGTCCCTGGGGAGCGGGAGTTTCCGGGGAGCTGTTTTTT.

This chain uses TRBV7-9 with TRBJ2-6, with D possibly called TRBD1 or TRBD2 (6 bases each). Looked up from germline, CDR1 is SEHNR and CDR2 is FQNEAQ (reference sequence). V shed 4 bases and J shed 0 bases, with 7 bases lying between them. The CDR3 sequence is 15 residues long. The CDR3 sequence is CASSWGASGANVLTF. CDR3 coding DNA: TGTGCCAGCAGCTGGGGGGCCTCTGGGGCCAACGTCCTGACTTTC. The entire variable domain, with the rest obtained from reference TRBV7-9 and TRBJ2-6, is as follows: DTGVSQNPRHKITKRGQNVTFRCDPISEHNRLYWYRQTLGQGPEFLTYFQNEAQLEKSRLLSDRFSAERPKGSFSTLEIQRTEQGDSAMYLCASSWGASGANVLTFGAGSRLTVL.

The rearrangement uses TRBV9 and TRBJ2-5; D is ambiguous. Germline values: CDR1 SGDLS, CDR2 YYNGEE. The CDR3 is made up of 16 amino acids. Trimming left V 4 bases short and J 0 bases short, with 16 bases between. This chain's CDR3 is CASSPAPDKYQETQYF. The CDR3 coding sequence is TGTGCCAGCAGCCCAGCCCCCGACAAGTACCAAGAGACCCAGTACTTC.

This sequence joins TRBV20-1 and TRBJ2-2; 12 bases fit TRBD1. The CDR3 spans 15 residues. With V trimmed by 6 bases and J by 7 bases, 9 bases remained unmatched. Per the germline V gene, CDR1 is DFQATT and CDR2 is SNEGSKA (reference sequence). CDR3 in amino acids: CSALMGQGAGGELFF. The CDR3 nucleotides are TGCAGTGCCCTGATGGGACAGGGGGCGGGCGGGGAGCTGTTTTTT.

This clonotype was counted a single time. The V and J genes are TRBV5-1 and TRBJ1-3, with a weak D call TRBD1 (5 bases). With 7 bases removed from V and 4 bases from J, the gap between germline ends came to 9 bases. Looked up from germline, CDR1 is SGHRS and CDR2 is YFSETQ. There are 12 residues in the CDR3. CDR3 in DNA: TGCGCCAGCGGGGACGGCGGAAACACCATATATTTT. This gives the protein CASGDGGNTIYF.

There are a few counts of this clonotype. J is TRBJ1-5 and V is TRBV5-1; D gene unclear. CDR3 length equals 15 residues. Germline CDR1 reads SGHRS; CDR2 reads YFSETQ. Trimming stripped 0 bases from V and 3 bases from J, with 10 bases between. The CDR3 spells CASSLGTGINQPQHF. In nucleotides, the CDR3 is TGCGCCAGCAGCTTGGGAACGGGAATCAATCAGCCCCAGCATTTT.

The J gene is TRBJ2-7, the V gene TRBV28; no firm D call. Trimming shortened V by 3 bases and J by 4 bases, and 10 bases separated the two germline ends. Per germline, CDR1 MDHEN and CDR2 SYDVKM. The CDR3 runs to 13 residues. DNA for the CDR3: TGTGCCAGCAGTTTCGATTCGGGTTACGAGCAGTACTTC. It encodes CASSFDSGYEQYF.

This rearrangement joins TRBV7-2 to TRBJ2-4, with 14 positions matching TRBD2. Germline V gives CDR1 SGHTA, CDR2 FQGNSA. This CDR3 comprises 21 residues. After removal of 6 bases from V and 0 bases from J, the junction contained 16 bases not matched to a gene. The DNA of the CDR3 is TGTGCCAGCAGTCAGGGACCCGGGACTAGCGGGAGAGGGGTAGCCAAAAACATTCAGTACTTC. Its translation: CASSQGPGTSGRGVAKNIQYF.